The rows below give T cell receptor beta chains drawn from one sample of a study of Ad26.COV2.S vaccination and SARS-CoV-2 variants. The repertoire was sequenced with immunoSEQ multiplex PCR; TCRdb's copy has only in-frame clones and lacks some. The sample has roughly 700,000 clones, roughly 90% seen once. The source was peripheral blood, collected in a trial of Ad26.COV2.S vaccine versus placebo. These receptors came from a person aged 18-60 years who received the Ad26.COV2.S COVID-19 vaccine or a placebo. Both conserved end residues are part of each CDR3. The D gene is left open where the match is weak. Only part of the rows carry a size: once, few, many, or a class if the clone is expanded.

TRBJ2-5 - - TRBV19 CASSIGGQETQYF TGTGCCAGTAGTATAGGGGGGCAAGAGACCCAGTACTTC
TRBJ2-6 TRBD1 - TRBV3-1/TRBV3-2 CASKTGVGANVLTF TGTGCCAGCAAAACAGGGGTTGGGGCCAACGTCCTGACTTTC
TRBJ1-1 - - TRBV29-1 CSAHVTGEAFF TGCAGCGCACACGTTACAGGTGAAGCTTTCTTT
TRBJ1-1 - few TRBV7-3 CASSETTGNTEAFF TGTGCCAGCAGCGAGACGACGGGGAACACTGAAGCTTTCTTT
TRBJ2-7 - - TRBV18 CASSPQGFHEQYF TGTGCCAGCTCACCTCAAGGGTTCCACGAGCAGTACTTC
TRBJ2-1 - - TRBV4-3 CASSQERPGHEQFF TGCGCCAGCAGCCAAGAACGTCCGGGTCATGAGCAGTTCTTC
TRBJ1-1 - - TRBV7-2 CASSLAVGTQAFF TGTGCCAGCAGCTTAGCGGTAGGGACCCAAGCTTTCTTT
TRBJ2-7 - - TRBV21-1 CASSPQTGDLYEQYF TGTGCCAGCAGCCCCCAGACAGGGGATCTCTACGAGCAGTACTTC
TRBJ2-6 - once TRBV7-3 CASSRTAGANVLTF TGTGCCAGCAGCCGAACTGCTGGGGCCAACGTCCTGACTTTC
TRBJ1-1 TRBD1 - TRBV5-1 CASSSTGVAGTEAFF TGCGCCAGCAGCTCTACAGGGGTCGCGGGCACTGAAGCTTTCTTT
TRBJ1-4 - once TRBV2 CASRRTTLGEKLFF TGTGCCAGCCGCCGGACCACTTTGGGTGAAAAACTGTTTTTT
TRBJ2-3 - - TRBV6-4 CASSDSKGTRRLTQYF TGTGCCAGCAGTGACTCGAAAGGAACCCGCCGGCTTACGCAGTATTTT
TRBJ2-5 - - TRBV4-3 CASSRRPDSAQETQYF TGCGCCAGCAGCCGTCGACCGGACAGTGCCCAAGAGACCCAGTACTTC
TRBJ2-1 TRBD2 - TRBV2 CASISGTRDNEQFF TGTGCCAGCATTAGCGGGACGAGGGACAATGAGCAGTTCTTC
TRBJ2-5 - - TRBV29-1 CSVEVAQETQYF TGCAGCGTTGAGGTAGCTCAAGAGACCCAGTACTTC